Following are 29 T cell receptor beta chains from one sample sequenced in a study of lung T cells in sarcoidosis with Löfgren's syndrome. TCRdb called the reads again in MiXCR, with one record for every CDR3 protein. The sample carries 60,000 to 65,000 distinct CDR3 sequences, less than 25% recorded once. The sample comprised CD4+ T cells from PBMCs. The source of these receptors is a human donor with sarcoidosis (Löfgren's syndrome or another form), or a control subject (not recorded which).

This clonotype has ten or more counts. The chain employs TRBV7-2 and TRBJ2-1; D might be TRBD1 or TRBD2, each matching 5 bases. The CDR3 length is 16 residues. The germline V gene has CDR1 SGHTA and CDR2 FQGNSA. The V and J ends lost 5 bases and 2 bases respectively, with 16 bases between them. In nucleotides, the CDR3 is TGTGCCAGCAGCCAGTTGTGGGGGAGCGCCTACAATGAGCAGTTCTTC. Translated: CASSQLWGSAYNEQFF.

The chain is built from TRBV7-2 and TRBJ2-1; D ambiguous. CDR3 size: 16 residues. Trimming removed 5 bases at V and 0 bases at J, with 14 bases between. The germline CDR1 and CDR2 sequences are SGHTA and FQGNSA. This CDR3 is CASSPAPPSSYNEQFF. Written as DNA, the CDR3 is TGTGCCAGCAGCCCCGCTCCCCCGAGCTCCTACAATGAGCAGTTCTTC. The full variable domain, rest sourced from reference TRBV7-2 and TRBJ2-1, is GAGVSQSPSNKVTEKGKDVELRCDPISGHTALYWYRQSLGQGLEFLIYFQGNSAPDKSGLPSDRFSAERTGGSVSTLTIQRTQQEDSAVYLCASSPAPPSSYNEQFFGPGTRLTVL.

Concerning this clonotype itself: A much bigger clone sits one base away, suggesting this may be a read error. The V gene is TRBV28, the J gene TRBJ1-5, with D unclear. The CDR3 loop spans 11 amino acids. Germline V gene data show CDR1 as MDHEN and CDR2 as SYDVKM. V lost 5 bases, J lost 3 bases, and 2 bases lay in between. CDR3: CASSPNQPQHF. CDR3 DNA: TGTGCCAGCAGTCCCAATCAGCCCCAGCATTTT. The full variable domain, with the rest looked up from reference TRBV28 and TRBJ1-5, is DVKVTQSSRYLVKRTGEKVFLECVQDMDHENMFWYRQDPGLGLRLIYFSYDVKMKEKGDIPEGYSVSREKKERFSLILESASTNQTSMYLCASSPNQPQHFGDGTRLSIL.

On this clonotype itself: A much larger clone is a single base away; this may be a read error. The chain uses TRBV20-1 and TRBJ2-7; D gene ambiguous. The CDR3 extends over 12 amino acids. Looked up from germline, CDR1 is DFQATT and CDR2 is SNEGSKA (reference sequence). The CDR3 spells CSASEQLYERYF. Written as DNA, the CDR3 is TGCAGTGCTAGCGAACAGCTTTACGAGCGGTACTTC.

This clonotype was recorded many times. This rearrangement joins TRBV25-1 to TRBJ1-5; no reliable D call. Between the trimmed V and J ends, which lost 2 bases and 9 bases, there was a span of 14 bases. The CDR3 covers 14 residues. Germline lookup yields CDR1 MGHDK and CDR2 SYGVNS. CDR3 in amino acids: CASSELLMGGPQHF. As DNA, the CDR3 is TGTGCCAGCAGTGAACTTTTAATGGGAGGGCCCCAGCATTTT.

This clonotype was observed many times. The chain joins TRBV28 to TRBJ1-5; 7 bases fit TRBD1. From germline, CDR1 is MDHEN and CDR2 SYDVKM. The junction had 6 bases not matched to a gene; V was cut back by 6 bases and J by 7 bases. The CDR3 length is 13 residues. Here the CDR3 reads CASRRQGRQPQHF. The CDR3 nucleotides read TGTGCCAGCAGGCGACAGGGCAGGCAGCCCCAGCATTTT.

The sample holds many counts of this clonotype. V and J are TRBV4-1 and TRBJ2-2; D remains ambiguous. Germline V gene sequence: CDR1 MGHRA, CDR2 YSYEKL. The CDR3 sequence is 14 residues long. V lost 5 bases to trimming and J lost 11 bases, with 18 bases between them. This CDR3 is CASSNLLRNSELFF. CDR3 nucleotide sequence: TGCGCCAGCAGCAACCTACTCCGAAACAGCGAGCTGTTTTTT.

A remark on this clonotype: A read error is likely, as this CDR3 ends without the conserved phenylalanine or tryptophan. The gene calls are TRBV28 and TRBJ2-1, with D maybe TRBD2 (7 bases). Between the trimmed V and J ends, which lost 8 bases and 4 bases, there was a span of 12 bases. Looked up from germline, CDR1 is MDHEN and CDR2 is SYDVKM. CDR3 length: 13 amino acids. The CDR3 nucleotides are TGTGCCAGCGGGGGGGCTCAGTACAATGAGCAGTTCTCC. This translates into CASGGAQYNEQFS.

The chain recombines TRBV19 with TRBJ2-1; 9 positions agree with TRBD2. V lost 8 bases to trimming and J lost 5 bases; unmatched junction nucleotides: 10. The CDR3 contains 15 residues. The germline CDR1 and CDR2 sequences are LNHDA and SQIVND (reference sequence). CDR3: CASALTAGGHNEQFF. CDR3 nucleotide sequence: TGTGCCAGTGCCCTGACAGCGGGGGGACACAATGAGCAGTTCTTC.

This clonotype was picked up many times. V is TRBV11-3 and J is TRBJ1-1; perhaps TRBD1 as D (6 bases). Per germline, CDR1 SGHNT and CDR2 YENEEA. The ends were cut back, 8 bases at V and 4 bases at J, with 14 bases in the middle. The CDR3 spans 13 residues. CDR3 sequence (DNA): TGTGCCAGCGGGCTCGGGGGCGGCACTGAAGCTTTCTTT. This gives the protein CASGLGGGTEAFF.

Comment on this clonotype: This may arise from a read error, as a much more abundant clone is one base away. The V and J genes are TRBV6-1 and TRBJ2-3; the match to TRBD1 covers 9 bases. Trimming took 5 bases from V and 3 from J; bases not matched to a gene: 6. The CDR3 is 15 amino acids. CDR1 and CDR2 from the germline V gene are MNHNS and SASEGT. Here the CDR3 reads CASSQRQGETDTQYF. The CDR3 DNA sequence: TGTGCCAGCAGTCAACGACAGGGGGAGACAGATACGCAGTATTTT.

As to this clonotype: A read error may produce the germline difference seen at one junction end. The CDR3 reads CASSCPGASSCEQYF. The DNA of the CDR3 is TGTGCCAGCAGTTGCCCAGGCGCAAGTTCCTGCGAGCAGTACTTC. The chain has TRBV6-9 and TRBJ2-7; D gene ambiguous. The CDR3 totals 15 residues. The V gene's germline CDR1 is MNHGY and CDR2 SVAAGI.

As to this clonotype: A clone one base away is much larger, so this may be a read error. The conserved closing phenylalanine or tryptophan is absent in this CDR3, likely reflecting a read error. The chain has TRBV4-1 and TRBJ1-1; D is unclear. Looked up from germline, CDR1 is MGHRA and CDR2 is YSYEKL. The V gene lost 2 bases and the J gene lost 4 bases, with 14 bases spanning the gap. The length of the CDR3 is 15 residues. For the CDR3, the DNA is TGCGCCAGCAGCCAACCCTTTGGGAAAACCACTGAAGCTTTCCTT. It encodes CASSQPFGKTTEAFL.

This chain joins TRBV12-3 or TRBV12-4 and TRBJ1-6, with 7 bases fitting TRBD1. Trimming removed 5 bases from V and 0 bases from J; junction bases left unmatched: 22. CDR3 length: 22 residues. CDR3 in amino acids: CASSQKAFDRERLSSYNSPLHF. CDR3 DNA: TGTGCCAGCAGTCAAAAAGCCTTCGACAGGGAACGATTAAGCTCCTATAATTCACCCCTCCACTTT.

This clonotype appeared many times. The V and J genes are TRBV28 and TRBJ1-4, with TRBD1 as a possible D gene (5 bases). This CDR3 is 16 amino acids long. The germline CDR1 and CDR2 sequences are MDHEN and SYDVKM. The ends were cut back, 6 bases at V and 7 bases at J, with 21 bases in the middle. In nucleotides, the CDR3 is TGTGCCAGCAGCGCTAATCCAGGGAGAGAGGTTGAAAAACTGTTTTTT. It is translated as CASSANPGREVEKLFF. Combining the CDR3 with reference TRBV28 and TRBJ1-4 gives the whole variable domain DVKVTQSSRYLVKRTGEKVFLECVQDMDHENMFWYRQDPGLGLRLIYFSYDVKMKEKGDIPEGYSVSREKKERFSLILESASTNQTSMYLCASSANPGREVEKLFFGSGTQLSVL.

The rearrangement links TRBV3-1 to TRBJ2-2, with D perhaps matching TRBD1 or TRBD2 (5 bases each). Germline CDR1 and CDR2: LGHDT and YNNKEL (reference sequence). The CDR3 runs to 14 residues. V was cut by 5 bases and J by 6 bases, with 13 bases left in between. The CDR3 region is CASSNRRPPGELFF. DNA for the CDR3: TGTGCCAGCAGCAACAGGAGGCCCCCCGGGGAGCTGTTTTTT.

This chain links TRBV7-9 with TRBJ1-1; TRBD1 agrees at 10 bases. Germline V lookup: CDR1 SEHNR, CDR2 FQNEAQ (reference sequence). The CDR3 sequence is 15 residues long. Trimming removed 2 bases from V and 6 bases from J; junction bases left unmatched: 6. The DNA for the CDR3 is TGTGCCAGCAGCTTACGAGGGACAGGGGAGGCTGAAGCTTTCTTT. This gives the protein CASSLRGTGEAEAFF.

The V call is TRBV10-3, the J call TRBJ1-2, with 7 bases fitting TRBD1. The CDR3 runs 15 residues. CDR1 is ENHRY and CDR2 is SYGVKD in the germline V gene. Trimming at V came to 0 bases and at J to 3 bases, leaving 4 bases not matched to a gene. CDR3 amino acids: CAISESTQGHYGYTF. Written as DNA, the CDR3 is TGTGCCATCAGTGAGTCGACACAGGGGCACTATGGCTACACCTTC.

Points on this clonotype: A much larger clone is a single base away; this may be a read error. The CDR3 reads CASETGTGGYGQYF. The CDR3 DNA is TGTGCCAGCGAAACCGGGACAGGGGGCTACGGGCAGTACTTC. The J gene is TRBJ2-7, the V gene TRBV7-9; 12 bases match TRBD1. CDR3 length equals 14 residues. Germline CDR1 is SEHNR and CDR2 is FQNEAQ (reference sequence).

In regard to this clonotype: A read error may be the cause here, since a much bigger clone is one base away. V and J are TRBV27 and TRBJ2-1; tentatively, D is TRBD1 (5 bases). This CDR3 is built from 15 residues. Germline V lookup: CDR1 MNHEY, CDR2 SMNVEV (reference sequence). Here the CDR3 reads CAGSFGAYAYNEQFF. The CDR3 DNA reads TGTGCCGGCAGTTTTGGGGCGTATGCCTACAATGAGCAGTTCTTC.

This clonotype was found a few times. V is TRBV10-3 and J is TRBJ2-5; D not resolved. The CDR3 is 14 amino acids. Per the germline V gene, CDR1 is ENHRY and CDR2 is SYGVKD. The germline V and J ends were trimmed by 2 bases and 0 bases, with 7 bases remaining between them. As DNA, the CDR3 is TGTGCCATCAGTGAGAGGGCAGACCAAGAGACCCAGTACTTC. As protein: CAISERADQETQYF.

This clonotype has a count of ten or more. The V gene is TRBV28, the J gene TRBJ1-5; the match to TRBD1 covers 8 bases. Germline assignment: CDR1 MDHEN and CDR2 SYDVKM. This CDR3 contains 16 residues. V shed 4 bases and J 2 bases; nucleotides not matched to a gene: 7. The CDR3 nucleotides read TGTGCCAGCAGTTCCCCAGGACAGGGCGGCAATCAGCCCCAGCATTTT. It translates to CASSSPGQGGNQPQHF.

With regard to this clonotype: A much more abundant neighbour one base away suggests this may be a read error. This CDR3 is CSAQRGNQSQHF. CDR3 sequence (DNA): TGCAGTGCCCAGAGGGGCAATCAGTCCCAGCATTTT. V and J are TRBV20-1 and TRBJ1-5, with D tentatively TRBD1 (5 bases). The CDR3 loop spans 12 amino acids. In germline, CDR1 is DFQATT, CDR2 SNEGSKA (reference sequence).

This clonotype was counted many times. This chain joins TRBV28 and TRBJ1-2, with 9 bases aligning to TRBD1. Germline lookup yields CDR1 MDHEN and CDR2 SYDVKM. J gave up 2 bases and V 6 bases, and 7 bases lay outside the gene matches. The CDR3 totals 15 residues. The CDR3 DNA reads TGTGCCAGCAGCTTCCTACAGGGGGCAAACTATGGCTACACCTTC. Amino acid sequence: CASSFLQGANYGYTF.

This clonotype was seen a handful of times. The chain employs TRBV5-1 and TRBJ2-5; D not resolved. V was clipped by 0 bases and J by 1 base, with 7 bases between them. Germline V gene sequence: CDR1 SGHRS, CDR2 YFSETQ. The CDR3 length is 14 residues. For the CDR3, the DNA is TGCGCCAGCAGCTTGGAGGCAGGCCAAGAGACCCAGTACTTC. Its translation is CASSLEAGQETQYF.

This clonotype was picked up a small number of times. The chain employs TRBV4-2 and TRBJ2-3; D not resolved. Trimming cost V 1 base and J 3 bases, with 17 bases left between them. CDR1 is LGHNA, CDR2 YNFKEQ, per germline. The CDR3 has 17 residues. The DNA for the CDR3 is TGTGCCAGCAGCCAAGGAGGAGCAGCCCACGGGACAGATACGCAGTATTTT. Translated, it gives CASSQGGAAHGTDTQYF.

The V and J genes are TRBV18 and TRBJ1-1; D unclear. V shed 3 bases and J shed 1 base, with 6 bases lying between them. The length of the CDR3 is 13 residues. Germline-derived CDR1 and CDR2 are KGHSH and LQKENI. The CDR3 here is CASSPNQNTEAFF. As DNA, the CDR3 is TGTGCCAGCTCACCCAACCAGAACACTGAAGCTTTCTTT. Combining the CDR3 with reference TRBV18 and TRBJ1-1 gives the whole variable domain NAGVMQNPRHLVRRRGQEARLRCSPMKGHSHVYWYRQLPEEGLKFMVYLQKENIIDESGMPKERFSAEFPKEGPSILRIQQVVRGDSAAYFCASSPNQNTEAFFGQGTRLTVV.

The table lists this clonotype with many counts. CDR3 DNA sequence: TGTGCCAGCAGCCCAGACAGGAACAGACGTAATGAAAAACTGTTTTTT. It encodes CASSPDRNRRNEKLFF. This chain uses TRBV4-2 with TRBJ1-4; tentatively, D is TRBD1 (6 bases). The germline V gene has CDR1 LGHNA and CDR2 YNFKEQ. V lost 4 bases and J 4 bases, leaving 16 bases between the germline ends. This CDR3 comprises 16 residues.

This clonotype was seen at least ten times. The V and J genes are TRBV15 and TRBJ2-3, with a possible D match to TRBD2 (5 bases). Germline V gives CDR1 LNHNV, CDR2 YYDKDF (reference sequence). The length of the CDR3 is 16 residues. V dropped 0 bases and J dropped 1 base, with 11 bases sitting between them. The CDR3 protein is CATSRDGLSGTDTQYF. Here the CDR3 DNA reads TGTGCCACCAGCAGAGACGGACTGTCGGGCACAGATACGCAGTATTTT. The complete variable domain, with remaining parts taken from reference TRBV15 and TRBJ2-3, reads DAMVIQNPRYQVTQFGKPVTLSCSQTLNHNVMYWYQQKSSQAPKLLFHYYDKDFNNEADTPDNFQSRRPNTSFCFLDIRSPGLGDTAMYLCATSRDGLSGTDTQYFGPGTRLTVL.